This record covers a single TCR beta chain. These data originate in a study of cytotoxic CD8 clonotypes in ibrutinib-treated CLL. With 8 bases removed from V and 4 bases from J, the gap between germline ends came to 11 bases. This CDR3 region has 13 residues. In germline, CDR1 is LNHDA, CDR2 SQIVND (reference sequence). TCRdb's table, derived via immunoSEQ multiplex PCR, lists solely in-frame clones and lacks some. The sample lists about 26,000 clones, roughly 85% occurring once. The TCR comes from a human donor with chronic lymphocytic leukemia. The J gene is TRBJ1-4, the V gene TRBV19; D unclear. Sequences were derived from PBMCs, sampled after 24 months of ibrutinib treatment. The CDR3: CASSGRYNEKLFF. CDR3 DNA sequence: TGTGCCAGTTCCGGCAGATATAATGAAAAACTGTTTTTT. The full variable domain, with the rest looked up from reference TRBV19 and TRBJ1-4, is DGGITQSPKYLFRKEGQNVTLSCEQNLNHDAMYWYRQDPGQGLRLIYYSQIVNDFQKGDIAEGYSVSREKKESFPLTVTSAQKNPTAFYLCASSGRYNEKLFFGSGTQLSVL.